These 19 T cell receptor beta chains came from one sample sequenced in a study of T cell responses to AZD1222 COVID-19 vaccine. Only in-frame clones appear in the TCRdb table, and some are missing; sequencing was by immunoSEQ multiplex PCR. The sample carries over 50,000 clones, around 81% recorded once. The material sequenced was peripheral blood, taken 28 days after the second AZD1222 dose. The receptors stem from an adult who received the AZD1222 COVID-19 vaccine.

The chain carries TRBV5-1 and TRBJ2-1, with 10 bases fitting TRBD1. CDR1 is SGHRS and CDR2 is YFSETQ in the germline V gene. Trimming at V came to 1 base and at J to 7 bases, leaving 8 bases not matched to a gene. This CDR3 region has 16 residues. CDR3 amino acids: CASSLWGQGSSNEQFF. As DNA, the CDR3 is TGCGCCAGCAGCTTGTGGGGACAGGGGTCCTCTAATGAGCAGTTCTTC.

This chain joins TRBV7-2 and TRBJ2-7; maybe TRBD2 (6 bases). The V and J ends lost 5 bases and 5 bases respectively, with 13 bases between them. The CDR3 totals 13 residues. CDR1 and CDR2 (germline): SGHTA, FQGNSA. CDR3 region: CASSPSPSDEQYF. DNA for the CDR3: TGTGCCAGCAGCCCCTCGCCTAGCGACGAGCAGTACTTC.

The chain combines TRBV27 with TRBJ1-1; no firm D call. CDR1 MNHEY and CDR2 SMNVEV come from the germline V gene (reference sequence). The CDR3 length is 13 residues. Trimming took off 0 bases at V and 2 bases at J, with 4 bases between the two ends. This CDR3 reads CASSLSLNTEAFF. The CDR3 DNA reads TGTGCCAGCAGTTTATCATTAAACACTGAAGCTTTCTTT.

The J gene is TRBJ1-1, the V gene TRBV9, with TRBD1 as a possible D gene (5 bases). Trimming took off 0 bases at V and 0 bases at J, with 15 bases between the two ends. The CDR3 extends over 17 amino acids. Per germline, CDR1 SGDLS and CDR2 YYNGEE. The CDR3 region is CASSVESTDDMNTEAFF. CDR3 coding DNA: TGTGCCAGCAGCGTAGAGTCGACAGACGACATGAACACTGAAGCTTTCTTT.

The CDR3 region is CASSLAGGPRTYNEQFF. CDR3 nucleotide sequence: TGTGCCAGCAGTCTGGCGGGAGGACCTAGAACGTACAATGAGCAGTTCTTC. V usage is TRBV27 and J usage is TRBJ2-1; 8 nucleotides agree with TRBD2. The CDR3 is 17 residues long. CDR1 and CDR2 (germline): MNHEY, SMNVEV (reference sequence). The ends lost 5 bases at V and 4 bases at J; junction bases unmatched: 13.

This sequence joins TRBV3-1 (or the pseudogene TRBV3-2) and TRBJ2-3, with D hard to call. The CDR3 is 12 amino acids. Germline V gene lookup returns CDR1 LGHDT and CDR2 YNNKEL (reference sequence). V gave up 1 base and J gave up 6 bases, with 5 bases separating them. CDR3 region: CASSQVEDTQYF. As DNA, the CDR3 is TGTGCCAGCAGCCAAGTGGAGGATACGCAGTATTTT.

The chain joins TRBV11-3 to TRBJ2-2, with 7 bases aligning to TRBD2. In germline, CDR1 is SGHNT, CDR2 YENEEA. The CDR3 sequence is 16 residues long. V dropped 5 bases and J dropped 4; count of bases not matched to a gene: 10. The CDR3 nucleotides are TGTGCCAGCAGCCTCCGGGGGGAGCTAGCCACCGGGGAGCTGTTTTTT. Translation: CASSLRGELATGELFF.

The chain joins TRBV28 to TRBJ1-5; the match to TRBD1 covers 7 bases. The CDR3 totals 14 residues. The germline V gene encodes CDR1 MDHEN and CDR2 SYDVKM. V lost 6 bases and J lost 2; bases outside the gene matches: 4. The CDR3 loop reads CASSQTGGNQPQHF. For the CDR3, the DNA is TGTGCCAGCAGCCAAACAGGGGGCAATCAGCCCCAGCATTTT.

V usage is TRBV5-1 and J usage is TRBJ1-4, with a possible D match to TRBD1 (6 bases). V lost 5 bases and J 2 bases, leaving 16 bases between the germline ends. The CDR3 is 16 amino acids. The V gene's germline CDR1 is SGHRS and CDR2 YFSETQ. The CDR3 here is CASRTSQGVTNEKLFF. The CDR3 DNA sequence: TGCGCCAGCAGGACCTCACAGGGTGTCACTAATGAAAAACTGTTTTTT.

The V and J genes are TRBV5-1 and TRBJ2-7; 9 nucleotides line up with TRBD2. Germline V CDR1 and CDR2: SGHRS, YFSETQ. The CDR3 is 18 residues long. The trim removed 4 bases at V and 1 base at J, leaving 15 bases unmatched. The DNA of the CDR3 is TGCGCCAGCAGCCTAAGGGCCGGTAGCGGGAGAGGGTCCTACGAGCAGTACTTC. Its protein is CASSLRAGSGRGSYEQYF.

The chain has TRBV12-5 and TRBJ2-7; a weak D match, TRBD2 (6 bases). Germline CDR1 reads LGHNT; CDR2 reads FRNRAP. V shed 1 base and J shed 4 bases, with 11 bases lying between them. This CDR3 has 14 amino acids. The CDR3 sequence: CASGLGREPYEQYF. CDR3 DNA: TGTGCTAGTGGTTTGGGGCGGGAACCTTACGAGCAGTACTTC.

This clone has just a few counts. The chain carries TRBV30 and TRBJ1-5, with unresolved D. The germline V gene encodes CDR1 GTSNPN and CDR2 SVGIG (reference sequence). The V end was cut by 0 bases, the J end by 3 bases, with 6 bases between. The CDR3 runs 13 residues. CDR3 DNA: TGTGCCTGGAGTGTAAACCTCAATCAGCCCCAGCATTTT. Its translation: CAWSVNLNQPQHF.

The table lists this clone with a few counts. The V call is TRBV29-1, the J call TRBJ2-1, with D perhaps being TRBD1 or TRBD2 (5 bases each). In germline, CDR1 is SQVTM, CDR2 ANQGSEA. This CDR3 contains 17 residues. V lost 2 bases, J lost 0 bases, and 17 bases lay in between. The CDR3 sequence is CSVELWGTGNSYNEQFF. CDR3 coding DNA: TGCAGCGTTGAATTGTGGGGGACCGGGAACTCCTACAATGAGCAGTTCTTC.

The V and J genes are TRBV6-5 and TRBJ2-1, with 7 bases that match TRBD1. V dropped 7 bases and J dropped 8; count of bases not matched to a gene: 14. Germline values: CDR1 MNHEY, CDR2 SVGAGI. The CDR3 length is 15 residues. CDR3 coding DNA: TGTGCCAGCAAAAGAGACAGGGCCACCCGCGATGAGCAGTTCTTC. Its translation: CASKRDRATRDEQFF.

The chain is built from TRBV5-4 and TRBJ1-1; D is unresolved. Germline V gene sequence: CDR1 SGHNT, CDR2 YYREEE (reference sequence). This CDR3 is 13 amino acids long. Trimming left V 0 bases short and J 2 bases short, with 5 bases between. CDR3 region: CASSLALNTEAFF. In DNA, the CDR3 is TGTGCCAGCAGCTTGGCCCTTAACACTGAAGCTTTCTTT. Together with reference TRBV5-4 and TRBJ1-1, the CDR3 gives the full variable domain: ETGVTQSPTHLIKTRGQQVTLRCSSQSGHNTVSWYQQALGQGPQFIFQYYREEENGRGNFPPRFSGLQFPNYSSELNVNALELDDSALYLCASSLALNTEAFFGQGTRLTVV.

The CDR3 nucleotides are TGTGCCAGTAGTTCCTCCGGGACAGGGGCCAAATACGAGCAGTACTTC. Its translation: CASSSSGTGAKYEQYF. The chain combines TRBV19 with TRBJ2-7, with 10 nucleotides matching TRBD1. CDR3 length equals 16 residues. With V trimmed by 5 bases and J by 4 bases, 11 bases remained unmatched. Germline CDR1 LNHDA, CDR2 SQIVND (reference sequence).

J is TRBJ2-2 and V is TRBV29-1; 11 positions match TRBD1. J lost 7 bases, V lost 7 bases, and 5 bases had no gene match. The CDR3 is 13 amino acids. Germline values: CDR1 SQVTM, CDR2 ANQGSEA. CDR3 nucleotide sequence: TGCAGCGGCCGGACAGGGGGCAGCGGGGAGCTGTTTTTT. Translation gives CSGRTGGSGELFF.

The table lists this clone with a few counts. The genes are TRBV28 and TRBJ2-5; a weak D match, TRBD1 (5 bases). The CDR3 consists of 20 residues. CDR1 and CDR2 (germline): MDHEN, SYDVKM. Trimming pared 1 base from V and 4 bases from J, leaving 28 bases between. CDR3 DNA: TGTGCCAGCAGTTTATCGAGATTAGACAGCAATCTGAGACAAGGAGAGACCCAGTACTTC. This translates into CASSLSRLDSNLRQGETQYF.

The chain employs TRBV19 and TRBJ1-5; D unclear. Germline CDR1 is LNHDA and CDR2 is SQIVND (reference sequence). Trimming stripped 3 bases from V and 3 bases from J, with 6 bases between. The CDR3 runs 13 residues. In DNA, the CDR3 is TGTGCCAGTAGTATCAACCTCAATCAGCCCCAGCATTTT. Its protein product is CASSINLNQPQHF.